Listed below are T cell receptor beta chains from one sample, sequenced in a study of response to subunit inactivated influenza vaccine. TCRdb reanalysed the RT-PCR reads using MiXCR and keeps one entry per CDR3 protein. In the table there are around 180,000 distinct CDR3 sequences, around 8.8% of which are singletons. Source: non-naive T cells sorted from PBMCs, taken on the day of vaccination. These TCRs come from a man aged 50 or older who received an inactivated influenza vaccine. The conserved cysteine and the conserved F or W are not part of the CDR3 here. Fields, in order: V gene, J gene, CDR3 protein.

>TRBV20-1|TRBJ1-1
SGRSRTEAF
>TRBV28|TRBJ2-7
ASSLGKVAGVGPYEQY
>TRBV18|TRBJ2-5
ASSPASRAGNIQETQY
>TRBV4-1|TRBJ1-2
ASSYSTGNYGYT
>TRBV11-3|TRBJ2-7
ASKRGSRSYEQY
>TRBV4-2|TRBJ2-7
ASSQGGQGYEQY
>TRBV12-3/TRBV12-4|TRBJ2-1
ASSLSREYEQF
>TRBV6-2/TRBV6-3|TRBJ1-1
ASSYAGRTEAF
>TRBV7-9|TRBJ1-4
ASRQGEWEKLF
>TRBV12-5|TRBJ1-1
ASGLAGSPEAF
>TRBV7-2|TRBJ1-2
ASSLTPRGQGYGYT
>TRBV9|TRBJ2-7
ASSVVREQY
>TRBV5-1|TRBJ2-2
ASSLAGINTGELF